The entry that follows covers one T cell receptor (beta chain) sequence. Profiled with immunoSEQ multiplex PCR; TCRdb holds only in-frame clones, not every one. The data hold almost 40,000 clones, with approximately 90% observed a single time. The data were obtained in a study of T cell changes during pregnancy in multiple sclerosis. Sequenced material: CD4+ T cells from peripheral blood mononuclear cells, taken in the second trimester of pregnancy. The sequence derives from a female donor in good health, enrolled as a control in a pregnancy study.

CDR3 loop: CAAQGPGNTEAFF. CDR3 nucleotides: TGTGCCGCCCAGGGCCCCGGGAACACTGAAGCTTTCTTT. The rearrangement links TRBV11-2 to TRBJ1-1; TRBD1 is a possible D gene (5 bases). Between the trimmed V and J ends, which lost 11 bases and 1 base, there was a span of 14 bases. The CDR3 length is 13 residues. Germline CDR1 is SGHAT and CDR2 is FQNNGV.